What follows are 20 T cell receptor beta chains derived from one specimen sequenced in a study of beta chain features in type 1 diabetes. General observations from the study: All four CD4+ subsets of Type 1 diabetes patients contained TCRB CDR3s that were moderately but significantly shorter.

As every portion of the isolated RNA was reverse transcribed, the sequencing read expressed TCRB transcripts. Assay: immunoSEQ multiplex PCR; the TCRdb copy retains only in-frame clones and omits some. The sample includes more than 550,000 clones, over 11% of them seen just once. These TCRs are of unknown antigen specificity. Sequencing used naive CD4+ T cells from blood. The receptors shown here come from a man aged 18 to 30 with type 1 diabetes.

V usage is TRBV30 and J usage is TRBJ2-1; D is possibly TRBD2 (5 bases). Trimming cost V 4 bases and J 8 bases, with 12 bases left between them. Germline-derived CDR1 and CDR2 are GTSNPN and SVGIG (reference sequence). The CDR3 is made up of 12 amino acids. The CDR3 spells CAWKGGGHEQFF. CDR3 in DNA: TGTGCCTGGAAGGGCGGAGGCCATGAGCAGTTCTTC.

This clone occurred a few times. The chain has TRBV11-2 and TRBJ1-1, with a possible D match to TRBD1 (5 bases). Germline V CDR1 and CDR2: SGHAT, FQNNGV. V dropped 3 bases and J dropped 1 base, with 9 bases sitting between them. The CDR3 loop spans 14 amino acids. The CDR3 DNA reads TGTGCCAGCAGCTTCGGTCAGGGGAACACTGAAGCTTTCTTT. Translated, it gives CASSFGQGNTEAFF.

The chain combines TRBV7-2 with TRBJ2-6; D remains unclear. Trimming stripped 7 bases from V and 0 bases from J, with 10 bases between. CDR3 length: 15 residues. CDR1 is SGHTA and CDR2 is FQGNSA in the germline V gene. CDR3 nucleotides: TGTGCCAGCACCTGGTCACGCTCTGGGGCCAACGTCCTGACTTTC. This sequence encodes CASTWSRSGANVLTF. Variable domain in full (rest from reference TRBV7-2 and TRBJ2-6): GAGVSQSPSNKVTEKGKDVELRCDPISGHTALYWYRQSLGQGLEFLIYFQGNSAPDKSGLPSDRFSAERTGGSVSTLTIQRTQQEDSAVYLCASTWSRSGANVLTFGAGSRLTVL.

This chain connects TRBV6-1 to TRBJ2-1; D may match TRBD1 or TRBD2 (5 bases each). CDR1 is MNHNS and CDR2 is SASEGT in the germline V gene. The ends were cut back, 7 bases at V and 3 bases at J, with 10 bases in the middle. CDR3 length: 13 amino acids. Here the CDR3 reads CASTSGGYNEQFF. CDR3 DNA sequence: TGTGCCAGCACTTCTGGGGGCTACAATGAGCAGTTCTTC.

As to this clone: The sample contains more than one DNA sequence encoding this CDR3. This chain uses TRBV30 with TRBJ2-7; D gene ambiguous. Germline CDR1 and CDR2: GTSNPN and SVGIG (reference sequence). The CDR3 is 12 amino acids. V shed 1 base and J shed 1 base, with 5 bases lying between them. The DNA of the CDR3 is TGTGCCTGGAGTGGCGGTTCCTACGAGCAGTACTTC. Translation gives CAWSGGSYEQYF.

The rearrangement uses TRBV14 and TRBJ2-5, with D unclear. The CDR3 is 13 residues long. Germline V lookup: CDR1 SGHDN, CDR2 FVKESK. The V gene lost 6 bases and the J gene lost 6 bases, with 14 bases spanning the gap. This CDR3 reads CASSEKGSKTQYF. The DNA of the CDR3 is TGTGCCAGCAGTGAAAAGGGTAGCAAGACCCAGTACTTC.

This clone was seen only a few times. The chain recombines TRBV5-1 with TRBJ2-7; a weak D match, TRBD2 (5 bases). The CDR3 is 14 residues long. V was clipped by 4 bases and J by 3 bases, with 14 bases between them. Per germline, CDR1 SGHRS and CDR2 YFSETQ. CDR3 sequence: CASSPSPEGYEQYF. The CDR3 DNA sequence: TGCGCCAGCAGCCCGTCCCCCGAGGGCTACGAGCAGTACTTC.

The chain links TRBV27 to TRBJ1-4, with a possible D match to TRBD1 (5 bases). Germline V gives CDR1 MNHEY, CDR2 SMNVEV (reference sequence). This CDR3 has 19 residues. V was pared by 3 bases and J by 0 bases, with 20 bases between. CDR3 loop: CASSFLGWGRGTTNEKLFF. The DNA of the CDR3 is TGTGCCAGCAGTTTCCTCGGGTGGGGACGGGGGACAACTAATGAAAAACTGTTTTTT.

The chain links TRBV10-3 to TRBJ2-1; 10 bases match TRBD2. CDR1 ENHRY and CDR2 SYGVKD come from the germline V gene. CDR3 length equals 15 residues. V dropped 6 bases and J dropped 8; count of bases not matched to a gene: 10. As DNA, the CDR3 is TGTGCCATCAGCGCCGGGACTAGCGCTAGTCATGAGCAGTTCTTC. Its protein is CAISAGTSASHEQFF.

As concerns this clone: Other nucleotide sequences in the sample specify the same CDR3. V gene TRBV7-3 combines with J gene TRBJ2-2; 7 bases agree with TRBD1. The CDR3 has 14 residues. V lost 5 bases and J lost 1; bases outside the gene matches: 1. Germline V gene lookup returns CDR1 SGHTA and CDR2 FQGTGA. This CDR3 is CASSAGGNTGELFF. The DNA for the CDR3 is TGTGCCAGCAGCGCAGGGGGGAACACCGGGGAGCTGTTTTTT.

This clone was counted a few times. Other DNA sequences of this sample code for an identical CDR3. The chain employs TRBV5-4 and TRBJ2-2; D remains unclear. CDR3 length: 12 residues. The ends were cut back, 4 bases at V and 5 bases at J, with 6 bases in the middle. Germline loops: CDR1 SGHNT, CDR2 YYREEE (reference sequence). The CDR3 loop is CASSPVTGELFF. The DNA for the CDR3 is TGTGCCAGCAGCCCGGTTACCGGGGAGCTGTTTTTT. The variable domain in full, completed from reference TRBV5-4 and TRBJ2-2, reads ETGVTQSPTHLIKTRGQQVTLRCSSQSGHNTVSWYQQALGQGPQFIFQYYREEENGRGNFPPRFSGLQFPNYSSELNVNALELDDSALYLCASSPVTGELFFGEGSRLTVL.

The table lists this clone with a few counts. The chain employs TRBV30 and TRBJ1-2; 12 bases are a match to TRBD1. The CDR3 is 15 amino acids. Germline V gives CDR1 GTSNPN, CDR2 SVGIG (reference sequence). The J segment lost 8 bases and the V segment lost 4 bases, leaving 11 bases of the junction unmatched. The CDR3 DNA reads TGTGCCTGGATTAGAGAGGGACAGGGGGCGCGGGGCTACACCTTC. It is translated as CAWIREGQGARGYTF.

This clone was seen only a few times. The J gene is TRBJ1-2, the V gene TRBV4-1, with D perhaps TRBD1 (5 bases). The CDR3 length is 14 residues. Germline CDR1 and CDR2: MGHRA and YSYEKL. Deletions cut 3 bases from V and 8 bases from J, with 16 bases between. CDR3 bases: TGCGCCAGCAGCCACCCCCAGGGATTTAGGGGCTACACCTTC. This codes for CASSHPQGFRGYTF.

V is TRBV10-3 and J is TRBJ1-2; 9 bases map to TRBD1. Germline CDR1 and CDR2: ENHRY and SYGVKD. CDR3 size: 14 residues. The V and J ends lost 5 bases and 6 bases, in that order; junction bases with no gene match: 7. CDR3 nucleotide sequence: TGTGCCATCAGTCTTACAGGGGGCCCGGATGGCTACACCTTC. It is translated as CAISLTGGPDGYTF.

The rearrangement uses TRBV7-2 and TRBJ2-7; D unresolved. Trimming removed 0 bases from V and 1 base from J, with 10 bases in between. The CDR3 totals 15 residues. CDR1 SGHTA and CDR2 FQGNSA come from the germline V gene. The CDR3 reads CASSLAGGISYEQYF. CDR3 nucleotide sequence: TGTGCCAGCAGCTTAGCGGGTGGGATATCCTACGAGCAGTACTTC.

This clone has just a few counts. The rearrangement joins TRBV29-1 to TRBJ2-7; D ambiguous. The CDR3 runs to 10 residues. Germline V lookup: CDR1 SQVTM, CDR2 ANQGSEA. V shed 2 bases and J shed 6 bases, with 5 bases lying between them. The CDR3 protein is CSVERGEQYF. CDR3 in DNA: TGCAGCGTTGAACGTGGCGAGCAGTACTTC.

The chain joins TRBV29-1 to TRBJ2-2; D gene uncertain. V was shortened by 3 bases and J by 1 base, with 9 bases between the two germline ends. Germline V gene lookup returns CDR1 SQVTM and CDR2 ANQGSEA. The CDR3 loop spans 14 amino acids. The CDR3 loop is CSVDKAGNTGELFF. CDR3 nucleotides: TGCAGCGTTGATAAGGCAGGGAACACCGGGGAGCTGTTTTTT.

The chain carries TRBV7-2 and TRBJ2-1; the match to TRBD2 covers 12 bases. V dropped 5 bases and J dropped 7; count of bases not matched to a gene: 6. The CDR3 consists of 15 residues. Germline values: CDR1 SGHTA, CDR2 FQGNSA. CDR3 sequence (DNA): TGTGCCAGCAGCGCTAGCGGGAGGGCCACAAATGAGCAGTTCTTC. It translates to CASSASGRATNEQFF.

The rearrangement uses TRBV2 and TRBJ2-3; 7 nucleotides line up with TRBD1. Germline CDR1 SNHLY, CDR2 FYNNEI. The CDR3 consists of 13 residues. Trimming took 8 bases from V and 0 from J; bases not matched to a gene: 2. The CDR3 sequence: CASGDRSTDTQYF. CDR3 DNA sequence: TGTGCCAGCGGGGACAGAAGCACAGATACGCAGTATTTT.

Turning to this clone: An end of the junction does not agree with germline; a read error may underlie this. V is TRBV7-9 and J is TRBJ1-3; 7 bases are shared with TRBD1. The CDR3 runs to 16 residues. Germline CDR1 and CDR2: SEHNR and FQNEAQ (reference sequence). CDR3 sequence reads: CASSLGWDRSVNTIYF. CDR3 DNA sequence: TGTGCCAGCAGCTTAGGATGGGACAGATCTGTAAACACCATATATTTT.